These 9 T cell receptor beta chains originate from one sample sequenced in a study of technical replicates of blood from a handful of donors. TCRdb keeps only in-frame clones here, not all; method: immunoSEQ multiplex PCR. This sample has roughly 68,000 clones, with about 88% found just once. Sequencing was performed on PBMCs. The receptors here all came from a human donor in good health. Some clones in this sample may be carry-over from other donors' samples.

The chain is built from TRBV19 and TRBJ1-5; no definite D call. Trimming stripped 6 bases from V and 0 bases from J, with 9 bases between. The CDR3 covers 14 residues. Per the germline V gene, CDR1 is LNHDA and CDR2 is SQIVND (reference sequence). The CDR3 sequence is CASSPYYSNQPQHF. The CDR3 bases are TGTGCCAGTAGCCCTTATTATAGCAATCAGCCCCAGCATTTT.

This clone was recorded only once. The chain recombines TRBV4-1 with TRBJ1-2; TRBD1 might be the D (6 bases). V was clipped by 2 bases and J by 3 bases, with 13 bases between them. The germline V gene has CDR1 MGHRA and CDR2 YSYEKL. This CDR3 region has 15 residues. The CDR3 nucleotides read TGCGCCAGCAGCCAAATTTCGGGACATGACTATGGCTACACCTTC. This sequence encodes CASSQISGHDYGYTF.

This clone was observed a few times. The chain combines TRBV7-2 with TRBJ1-6, with D hard to call. The germline V gene has CDR1 SGHTA and CDR2 FQGNSA. CDR3 size: 15 residues. V was trimmed by 1 base and J by 7 bases, leaving 11 bases between them. CDR3 DNA: TGTGCCAGCAGCTTAGGCCCGGTGACAAATTCACCCCTCCACTTT. The encoded protein is CASSLGPVTNSPLHF. Full variable domain (remainder filled in from reference TRBV7-2 and TRBJ1-6): GAGVSQSPSNKVTEKGKDVELRCDPISGHTALYWYRQSLGQGLEFLIYFQGNSAPDKSGLPSDRFSAERTGGSVSTLTIQRTQQEDSAVYLCASSLGPVTNSPLHFGNGTRLTVT.

V is TRBV4-3 and J is TRBJ2-4, with no clear D. Germline V gene lookup returns CDR1 LGHNA and CDR2 YSLEER. CDR3 length: 14 residues. Trimming shortened V by 1 base and J by 0 bases, and 4 bases separated the two germline ends. CDR3 region: CASSQAVAKNIQYF. The DNA of the CDR3 is TGCGCCAGCAGCCAAGCCGTAGCCAAAAACATTCAGTACTTC.

J is TRBJ2-3 and V is TRBV5-4; the D gene is possibly TRBD1 (6 bases). Looked up from germline, CDR1 is SGHNT and CDR2 is YYREEE (reference sequence). The CDR3 extends over 15 amino acids. V was pared by 0 bases and J by 1 base, with 9 bases between. The CDR3 reads CASSLEGVRTDTQYF. The CDR3 bases are TGTGCCAGCAGCTTGGAGGGGGTCCGCACAGATACGCAGTATTTT.

The V and J genes are TRBV9 and TRBJ1-2, with D possibly matching TRBD1 (6 bases). The CDR3 is 13 residues long. Looked up from germline, CDR1 is SGDLS and CDR2 is YYNGEE. Trimming took 3 bases from V and 2 from J, leaving 8 bases between them. CDR3 nucleotides: TGTGCCAGCAGCGGAGGGGGAAACTATGGCTACACCTTC. This translates into CASSGGGNYGYTF.

The chain employs TRBV7-9 and TRBJ1-2; D may be TRBD1 (6 bases). The germline gives CDR1 SEHNR, CDR2 FQNEAQ (reference sequence). The CDR3 runs to 15 residues. V lost 4 bases and J 2 bases, leaving 14 bases between the germline ends. The CDR3 sequence is CASSSGGTRNYGYTF. The CDR3 coding sequence is TGTGCCAGCAGCTCAGGTGGGACACGGAACTATGGCTACACCTTC.

The V gene is TRBV7-6, the J gene TRBJ2-1, with 10 bases identical to TRBD2. CDR1 and CDR2 (germline): SGHVS, FNYEAQ. The V gene end was trimmed by 5 bases and the J gene end by 0 bases; junction bases not matched to a gene: 10. The CDR3 totals 18 residues. The CDR3 loop is CASSPLTSGQHSYNEQFF. CDR3 coding DNA: TGTGCCAGCAGCCCCTTGACTAGCGGGCAACACTCCTACAATGAGCAGTTCTTC.

V and J are TRBV29-1 and TRBJ1-1; 8 positions agree with TRBD1. Germline CDR1 SQVTM, CDR2 ANQGSEA. V trimming: 7 bases; J trimming: 1 base; junction bases outside the gene matches: 2. The CDR3 covers 12 residues. The CDR3 region has the DNA TGCAGCGCAGGGACAGGGAACACTGAAGCTTTCTTT. It encodes CSAGTGNTEAFF.